Shown below are 8 T cell receptor beta chains from a single sample sequenced in a study of cytomegalovirus exposure and HLA in healthy donors. The protocol was immunoSEQ multiplex PCR, while the TCRdb copy is restricted to in-frame clones and leaves out a portion. The table has approximately 200,000 clones, roughly 80% seen once. Input material: PBMCs. These receptors were obtained from a man aged 18 to 30 in good health and CMV-seropositive.

The gene calls are TRBV11-2 and TRBJ1-4, with D uncertain. The V gene lost 0 bases and the J gene lost 5 bases, with 19 bases spanning the gap. Germline CDR1 is SGHAT and CDR2 is FQNNGV. This CDR3 comprises 18 residues. In nucleotides, the CDR3 is TGTGCCAGCAGCTTAGAACCTGGGCCCAGCCGCAAAAATGAAAAACTGTTTTTT. Translated: CASSLEPGPSRKNEKLFF.

The chain employs TRBV30 and TRBJ2-1; 12 positions match TRBD2. Germline CDR1 GTSNPN, CDR2 SVGIG (reference sequence). There are 14 residues in the CDR3. The J segment lost 5 bases and the V segment lost 5 bases, leaving 4 bases of the junction unmatched. The CDR3 region is CAWSSGRVDNEQFF. The CDR3, as DNA: TGTGCCTGGTCTAGCGGGAGGGTCGACAATGAGCAGTTCTTC.

This clone is a singleton in its sample. V usage is TRBV18 and J usage is TRBJ2-7; 11 bases map to TRBD2. J gave up 2 bases and V 6 bases, and 6 bases lay outside the gene matches. The length of the CDR3 is 15 residues. The germline V gene encodes CDR1 KGHSH and CDR2 LQKENI. CDR3 sequence: CASSRATSGTYEQYF. The CDR3, as DNA: TGTGCCAGCTCGCGCGCGACTAGCGGGACCTACGAGCAGTACTTC.

The chain uses TRBV7-6 and TRBJ2-7, with D tentatively TRBD1 (7 bases). Germline V gene sequence: CDR1 SGHVS, CDR2 FNYEAQ. V lost 3 bases to trimming and J lost 3 bases, with 15 bases between them. The CDR3 runs 15 residues. CDR3 coding DNA: TGTGCCAGCAGCTTGGGACAGACGGGAGACTACGAGCAGTACTTC. It specifies CASSLGQTGDYEQYF.

V usage is TRBV6-1 and J usage is TRBJ2-2; TRBD1 might be the D (5 bases). The CDR3 length is 20 residues. Germline V gene sequence: CDR1 MNHNS, CDR2 SASEGT. V lost 0 bases, J lost 0 bases, and 20 bases lay in between. CDR3 coding DNA: TGTGCCAGCAGTGAAGCGCTCTTCCCTACGACAGCTTCGAACACCGGGGAGCTGTTTTTT. Its protein product is CASSEALFPTTASNTGELFF.

The chain uses TRBV29-1 and TRBJ2-5, with 8 positions matching TRBD1. With V trimmed by 7 bases and J by 6 bases, 16 bases remained unmatched. The CDR3 has 15 amino acids. Germline CDR1 SQVTM, CDR2 ANQGSEA. CDR3 sequence (DNA): TGCAGCGCAGTGGACAGGGAAGGTAGCTTGCAGACCCAGTACTTC. Translating gives CSAVDREGSLQTQYF.

The V call is TRBV6-1, the J call TRBJ2-2; 9 bases are a match to TRBD2. The germline V gene encodes CDR1 MNHNS and CDR2 SASEGT. The V and J ends lost 5 bases and 0 bases, in that order; junction bases with no gene match: 1. CDR3 length equals 15 residues. Here the CDR3 reads CASSSGRTNTGELFF. The CDR3 nucleotides read TGTGCCAGCAGTAGCGGGAGGACGAACACCGGGGAGCTGTTTTTT.

The chain joins TRBV7-2 to TRBJ2-7, with TRBD2 as a possible D gene (8 bases). CDR1 and CDR2 (germline): SGHTA, FQGNSA. This CDR3 has 16 amino acids. With 4 bases removed from V and 2 bases from J, the gap between germline ends came to 18 bases. CDR3 DNA: TGTGCCAGCAGCTCGGGAGGGGCAGGGGGAACCTACGAGCAGTACTTC. Amino acid sequence: CASSSGGAGGTYEQYF.